Included here is one T cell receptor beta chain sequence, with context. Its antigen is unidentified. UMI-labeled 5' RACE yielded the TCR beta libraries. TCRdb reanalyzed the 5' RACE reads, giving one entry per CDR3 protein sequence and no DNA. In total, the table holds over 3,500 distinct CDR3 sequences. PBMC were sourced from healthy-donor buffy coats. CD8+ T cells were isolated by negative magnetic selection. The data were taken from a study of human CD8 memory T cell subsets. Overall study results and limits: In contrast to effector memory cells, stem-like memory and precursor exhausted T cells had similarly high diversity.

This CDR3 is built from 17 residues. Looked up from germline, CDR1 is LNHDA and CDR2 is SQIVND (reference sequence). The genes are TRBV19 and TRBJ2-7; the TCRdb D gene call, TRBD1, has no DNA to confirm it. The source is a human donor in good health. The sample comprised CD8+ T cells from PBMCs. CDR3: CASSPPGLGDGSYEQYF.